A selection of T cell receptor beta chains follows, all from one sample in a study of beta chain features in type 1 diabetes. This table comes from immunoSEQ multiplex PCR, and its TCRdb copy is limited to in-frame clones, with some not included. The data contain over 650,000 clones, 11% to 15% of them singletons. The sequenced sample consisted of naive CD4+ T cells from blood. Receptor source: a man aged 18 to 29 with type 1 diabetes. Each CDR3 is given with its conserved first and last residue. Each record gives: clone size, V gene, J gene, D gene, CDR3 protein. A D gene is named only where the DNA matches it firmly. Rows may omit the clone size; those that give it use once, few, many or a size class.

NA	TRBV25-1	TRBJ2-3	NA	CASSAVGGSTDTQYF
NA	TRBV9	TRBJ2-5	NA	CASSVEGRTETQYF
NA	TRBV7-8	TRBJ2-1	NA	CASLASPYNEQFF
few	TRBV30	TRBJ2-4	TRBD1	CAWRVNRGMENIQYF
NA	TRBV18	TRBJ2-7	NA	CASSPNSEAGGEQYF
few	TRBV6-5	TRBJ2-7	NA	CASSYSTFYEQYF
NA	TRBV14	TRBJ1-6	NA	CASSPQTGQSPLHF
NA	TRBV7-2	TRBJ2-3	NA	CASSRTVLTSTDTQYF
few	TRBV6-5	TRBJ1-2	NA	CASSYKGFNYGYTF
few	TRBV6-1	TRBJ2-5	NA	CASSEAMGQETQYF
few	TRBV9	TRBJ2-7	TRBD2	CASSPRLARGSSYEQYF
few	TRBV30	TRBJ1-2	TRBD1	CAWSVLTGGVGYTF
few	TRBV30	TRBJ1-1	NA	CAWSVTVMNTEAFF
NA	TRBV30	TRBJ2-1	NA	CAWSPRGAYNEQFF
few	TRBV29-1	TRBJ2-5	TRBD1	CSVLGTGDQETQYF
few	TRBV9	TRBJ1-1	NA	CASSGSSFTEAFF
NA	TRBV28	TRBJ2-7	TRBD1	CASSLSGGYYEQYF
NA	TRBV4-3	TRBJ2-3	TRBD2	CASSPGGATDTQYF
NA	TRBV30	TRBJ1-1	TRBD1	CAWSVTTGDTEAFF
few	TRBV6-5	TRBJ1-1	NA	CASSNTGYRRAFF
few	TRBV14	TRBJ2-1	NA	CASSQDRPHRIYNEQFF
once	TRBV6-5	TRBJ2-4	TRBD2	CASSYEGAGLENIQYF
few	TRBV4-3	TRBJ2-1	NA	CASSQDSSSYNEQFF
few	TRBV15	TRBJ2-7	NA	CATSRDGGTSYEQYF
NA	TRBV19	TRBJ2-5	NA	CAPDPPETQYF
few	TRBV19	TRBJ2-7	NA	CASSPGTSLRYEQYF
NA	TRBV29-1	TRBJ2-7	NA	CSVDKGYEQYF
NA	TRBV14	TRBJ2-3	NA	CASSPQRSGVTQYF